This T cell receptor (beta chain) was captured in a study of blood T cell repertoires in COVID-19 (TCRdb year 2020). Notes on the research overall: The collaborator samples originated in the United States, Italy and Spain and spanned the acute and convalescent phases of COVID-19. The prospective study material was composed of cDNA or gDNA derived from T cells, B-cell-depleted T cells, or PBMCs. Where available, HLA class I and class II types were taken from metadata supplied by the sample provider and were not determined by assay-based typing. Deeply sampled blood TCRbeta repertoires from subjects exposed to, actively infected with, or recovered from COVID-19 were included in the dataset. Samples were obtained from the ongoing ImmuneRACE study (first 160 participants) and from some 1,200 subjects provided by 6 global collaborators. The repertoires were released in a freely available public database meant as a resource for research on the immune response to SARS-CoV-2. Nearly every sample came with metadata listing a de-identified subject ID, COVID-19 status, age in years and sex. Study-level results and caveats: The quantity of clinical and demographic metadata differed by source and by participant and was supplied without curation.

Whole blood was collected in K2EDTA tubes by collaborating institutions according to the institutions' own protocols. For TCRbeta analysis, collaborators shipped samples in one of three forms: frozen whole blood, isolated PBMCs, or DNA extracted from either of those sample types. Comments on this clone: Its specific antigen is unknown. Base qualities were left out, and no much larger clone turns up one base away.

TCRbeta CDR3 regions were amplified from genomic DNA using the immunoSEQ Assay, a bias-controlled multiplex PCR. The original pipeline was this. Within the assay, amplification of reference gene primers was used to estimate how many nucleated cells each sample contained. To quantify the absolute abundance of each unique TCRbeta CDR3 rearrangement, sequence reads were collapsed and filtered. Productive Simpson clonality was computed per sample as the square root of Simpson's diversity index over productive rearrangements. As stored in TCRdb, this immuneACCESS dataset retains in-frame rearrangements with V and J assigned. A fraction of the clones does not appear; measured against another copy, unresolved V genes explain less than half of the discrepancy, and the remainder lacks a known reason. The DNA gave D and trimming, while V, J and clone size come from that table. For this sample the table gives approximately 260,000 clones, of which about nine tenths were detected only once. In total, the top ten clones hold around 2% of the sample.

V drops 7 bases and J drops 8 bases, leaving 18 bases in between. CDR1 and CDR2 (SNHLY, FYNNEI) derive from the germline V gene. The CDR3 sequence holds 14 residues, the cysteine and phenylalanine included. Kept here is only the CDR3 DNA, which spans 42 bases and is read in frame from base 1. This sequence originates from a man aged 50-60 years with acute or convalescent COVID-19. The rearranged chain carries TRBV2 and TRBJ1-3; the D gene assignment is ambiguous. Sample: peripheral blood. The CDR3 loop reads CASTAQVVGDTIYF. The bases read TGTGCCAGCACGGCTCAGGTGGTGGGCGACACCATATATTTT.